The present T cell receptor beta chain was sequenced within a study of identifying expanded T cells in peripheral blood (dated by TCRdb to the late 2010s). Notes on the research overall: Separate aliquots of the same genomic DNA pool were sequenced to produce technical replicates, and four replicates were compared in pairs. Results the study describes overall, beyond this receptor: The binomial model flagged roughly 1.2 differentially abundant clones between technical replicates but around 15 over around two weeks and approximately 18 over about four weeks. The authors expected biological variance in healthy repertoires might increase further over much longer intervals such as months to years. Variance in clone template counts between roughly two-week samples significantly increased with total template count across all healthy donors. The beta-binomial model significantly reduced the number of clones called differentially abundant and the false-positive rate across all healthy-donor time intervals.

No immune events such as infections were documented for the healthy donors during the collection period. Blood repertoires from healthy donors were used as a training cohort for calibrating time-dependent variance in a beta-binomial model of differential abundance of T-cell clones. The training cohort comprised roughly 10 healthy donors, 3 female and 7 male. The donors were between about 25 and 65 years old, with an average age of about 40 years. Whole blood from each healthy donor was obtained from a commercial supplier and was collected at three time points about 15 days apart. For immunosequencing, genomic DNA was extracted from whole blood that had not been sorted. Spanning cysteine to phenylalanine, the CDR3 consists of 19 amino acids. Just CDR3 DNA is preserved here, 57 bases in frame from base 1. Looking up the germline V gene yields CDR1 KGHSH and CDR2 LQKENI. TCRbeta CDR3 regions were profiled with the immunoSEQ Assay using bias-controlled multiplex PCR amplification of genomic DNA. As for how the authors treated the data: The absolute abundance of each unique TCRbeta CDR3 region was quantified after sequences were collapsed and filtered. Differential abundance was assessed using a binomial (Fisher-equivalent) model and a beta-binomial model in which time-dependent variance fitted from healthy donors was added. Clones with fewer than 5 combined templates were removed, and differential abundance was called for clones with a Benjamini-Hochberg FDR below 0.01. In the beta-binomial model, variance was expressed as a function of the total template count across the two samples, in the form v = (b*log(k)+a)^2. What TCRdb holds here is the immuneACCESS table cut down to in-frame rearrangements. Part of the clones is not present; checked against another copy, under half of the missing clones reflect an unresolved V gene, and the others are unexplained. The DNA gave D and trimming, while V, J and clone size come from that table. The sample table holds 60,000 or so clones, of which approximately 83% were seen once. The ten largest clones add up to 15% to 20% of the sample.

In regard to this clone: Which antigen it targets is not known. The record has no base qualities; no much larger clone is one base away.

This sequence originates from a person aged 18-70 years in good health. The sample taken for sequencing was blood. The chain was built from TRBV18 and TRBJ2-5; 6 matching bases give a weak D call of TRBD1. The tail of the sequence fits TRBJ2-7 better, so the J call may be wrong. This receptor carries the CDR3 CASSTVLTWEQGLSYEQYF. The nucleotide sequence is given as TGTGCCAGCTCAACAGTCTTAACTTGGGAACAGGGCCTCTCCTACGAGCAGTACTTC.